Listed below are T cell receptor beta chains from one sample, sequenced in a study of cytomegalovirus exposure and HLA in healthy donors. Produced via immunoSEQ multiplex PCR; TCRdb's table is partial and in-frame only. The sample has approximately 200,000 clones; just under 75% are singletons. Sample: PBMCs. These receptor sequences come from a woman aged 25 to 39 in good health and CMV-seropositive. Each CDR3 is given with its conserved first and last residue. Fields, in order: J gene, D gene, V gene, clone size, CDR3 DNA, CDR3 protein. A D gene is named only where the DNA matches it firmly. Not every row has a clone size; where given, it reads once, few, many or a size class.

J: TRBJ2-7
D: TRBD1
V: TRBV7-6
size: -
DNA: TGTGCCAGCATCAGGGCCCTACAGGGGGCTTCGGGCGAGCAGTACTTC
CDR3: CASIRALQGASGEQYF

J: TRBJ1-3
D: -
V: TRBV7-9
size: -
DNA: TGTGCCAGCAGCTCCGGTGGTGGAAACACCATATATTTT
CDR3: CASSSGGGNTIYF

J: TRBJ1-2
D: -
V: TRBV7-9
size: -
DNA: TGTGCCAGCAGCTTCTACGGACTAATCCATTATGGCTACACCTTC
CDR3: CASSFYGLIHYGYTF

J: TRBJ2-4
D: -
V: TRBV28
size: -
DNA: TGTGCCAGCAGGTTTTCGAGGGACAAAAACATTCAGTACTTC
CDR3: CASRFSRDKNIQYF

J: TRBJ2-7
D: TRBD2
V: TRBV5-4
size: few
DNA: TGTGCCAGCAGCAATGACCCGGGACTAGCTTCCGAGCAGTACTTC
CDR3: CASSNDPGLASEQYF

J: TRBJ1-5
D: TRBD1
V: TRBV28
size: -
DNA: TGTGCCAGCAGTTTATGGGGACAGGGGGCAGGACAGCCCCAGCATTTT
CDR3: CASSLWGQGAGQPQHF

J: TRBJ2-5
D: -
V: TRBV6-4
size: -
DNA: TGTGCCAGCAGCCTCCTCAGGGCGGGATTTCAAGAGACCCAGTACTTC
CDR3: CASSLLRAGFQETQYF

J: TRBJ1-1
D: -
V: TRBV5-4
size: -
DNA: TGTGCCAGCAGCCCCCCGGGCAGGGGGAACACTGAAGCTTTCTTT
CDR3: CASSPPGRGNTEAFF

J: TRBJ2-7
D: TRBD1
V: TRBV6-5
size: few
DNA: TGTGCCAGCAGTCTTCAGGGGGCGCGTGAGCAGTACTTC
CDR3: CASSLQGAREQYF

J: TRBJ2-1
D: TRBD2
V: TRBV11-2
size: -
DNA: TGTGCCAGCAGCCATTCTAGCGGGAGCCAAAATGAGCAGTTCTTC
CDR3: CASSHSSGSQNEQFF

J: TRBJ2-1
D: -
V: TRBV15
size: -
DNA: TGTGCCACCAGCCCGTTGAACAGCTACAATGAGCAGTTCTTC
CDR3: CATSPLNSYNEQFF

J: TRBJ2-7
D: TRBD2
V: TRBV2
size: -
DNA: TGTGCCAGCCGGCTAGCGGGAGCTAACGAGCAGTACTTC
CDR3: CASRLAGANEQYF

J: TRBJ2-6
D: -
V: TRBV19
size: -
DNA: TGTGCCAGTAGTACCACTGGGGCCAACGTCCTGACTTTC
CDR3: CASSTTGANVLTF

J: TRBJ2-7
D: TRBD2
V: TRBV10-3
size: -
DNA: TGTGCCATCTGTGCGCTGGGACCGGCTAGCGGCTACGAGCAGTACTTC
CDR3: CAICALGPASGYEQYF

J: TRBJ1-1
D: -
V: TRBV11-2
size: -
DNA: TGTGCCAGCAGCTTAGTGGGGGGAAGGGTGAACACTGAAGCTTTCTTT
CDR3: CASSLVGGRVNTEAFF

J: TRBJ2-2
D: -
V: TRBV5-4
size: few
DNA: TGTGCCAGCAGCTTGGCTGTCGGAGACACCGGGGAGCTGTTTTTT
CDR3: CASSLAVGDTGELFF

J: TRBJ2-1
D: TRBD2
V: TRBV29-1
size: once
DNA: TGCAGCGTTGATGTGGGACTAGCCGCTGCAGGTGAGCAGTTCTTC
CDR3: CSVDVGLAAAGEQFF

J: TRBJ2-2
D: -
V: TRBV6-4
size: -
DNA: TGTGCCAGCAGTACAGAGAACACCGGGGAGCTGTTTTTT
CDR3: CASSTENTGELFF

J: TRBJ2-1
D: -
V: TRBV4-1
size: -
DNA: TGCGCCAGCAGCCCTATACGGGAGCAGTTCTTC
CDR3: CASSPIREQFF

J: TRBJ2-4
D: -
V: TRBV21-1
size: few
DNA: TGTGCCAGCAGCACATGTCGGACAGGGACCCCGCTAACCCCAGAAAACATTCAGTACTTC
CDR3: CASSTCRTGTPLTPENIQYF

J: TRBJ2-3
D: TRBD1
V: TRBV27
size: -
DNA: TGTGCCAGCAGGACCCGGGACAGGGGCTCAGATACGCAGTATTTT
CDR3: CASRTRDRGSDTQYF

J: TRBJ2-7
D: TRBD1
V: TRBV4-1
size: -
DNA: TGCGCCAGCAGCCCGGACAGGGGGATCAACGAGCAGTACTTC
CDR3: CASSPDRGINEQYF

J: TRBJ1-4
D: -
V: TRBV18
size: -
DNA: TGTGCCAGCTCAGGCAGGGTTGATGAAAAACTGTTTTTT
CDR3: CASSGRVDEKLFF

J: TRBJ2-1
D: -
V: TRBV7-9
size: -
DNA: TGTGCCAGCAGCTTCAGTGTAGCTAGCTCCTACAATGAGCAGTTCTTC
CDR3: CASSFSVASSYNEQFF

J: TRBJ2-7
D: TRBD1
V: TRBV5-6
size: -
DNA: TGTGCCAGCAGCTCCCTTCGGACAGGGGAACCCTACGAGCAGTACTTC
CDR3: CASSSLRTGEPYEQYF

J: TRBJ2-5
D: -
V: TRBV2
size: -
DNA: TGTGCCAGCAGTGGCCTCAGGGCCGGCCAGTACTTC
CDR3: CASSGLRAGQYF

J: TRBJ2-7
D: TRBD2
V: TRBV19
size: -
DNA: TGTGCCAGTAGTCCGGGACTAGCTTCCTACGAGCAGTACTTC
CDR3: CASSPGLASYEQYF

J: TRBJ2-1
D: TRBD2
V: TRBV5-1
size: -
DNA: TGCGCCAGCAGCTTTGGATCTAGCGGGAGCGGCGAGCAGTTCTTC
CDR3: CASSFGSSGSGEQFF

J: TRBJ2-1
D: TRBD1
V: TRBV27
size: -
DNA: TGTGCCAGCAGTTTATCGCAGGGGGTGTCCTACAATGAGCAGTTCTTC
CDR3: CASSLSQGVSYNEQFF

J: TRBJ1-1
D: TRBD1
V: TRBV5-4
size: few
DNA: TGTGCCAGCAGCGAGGGACAGGGGTACACTGAAGCTTTCTTT
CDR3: CASSEGQGYTEAFF

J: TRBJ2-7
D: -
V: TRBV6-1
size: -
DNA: TGTGCCAGCAGTGACCGTCCCTCTTCCGAGCAGTACTTC
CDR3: CASSDRPSSEQYF

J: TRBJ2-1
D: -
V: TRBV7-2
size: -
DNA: TGTGCCAGCAGCTTGAACCCGACTAGGGAGCAGTTCTTC
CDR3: CASSLNPTREQFF

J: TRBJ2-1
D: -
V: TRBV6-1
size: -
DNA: TGTGCCAGCAGCCCAGCAGGGGTTGAGCAGTTCTTC
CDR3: CASSPAGVEQFF

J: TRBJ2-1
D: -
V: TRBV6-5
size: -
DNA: TGTGCCAGCAGTTACACCGGGGAGCAGTTCTTC
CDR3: CASSYTGEQFF

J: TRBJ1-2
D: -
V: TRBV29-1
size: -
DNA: TGCAGCGTTGAGTCCGAGTATGGCTACACCTTC
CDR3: CSVESEYGYTF

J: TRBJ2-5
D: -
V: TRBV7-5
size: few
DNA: TGTGTCAGAAGCTTAGTAAGGCTAGCGGGCATGACCCAAGAGACCCAGTACTTC
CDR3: CVRSLVRLAGMTQETQYF

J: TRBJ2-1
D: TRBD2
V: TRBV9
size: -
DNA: TGTGCCAGCAGCGTGGGGCGGGAGGGCCCAGGTCGCTCCTACAATGAGCAGTTCTTC
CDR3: CASSVGREGPGRSYNEQFF

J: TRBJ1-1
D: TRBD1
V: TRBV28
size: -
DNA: TGTGCCAGCAGTTTACAGGGGGGGAACACTGAAGCTTTCTTT
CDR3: CASSLQGGNTEAFF

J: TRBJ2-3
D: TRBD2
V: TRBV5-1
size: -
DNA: TGCGCCAGCAGCATGGGACTAGCAGGAGATACGCAGTATTTT
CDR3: CASSMGLAGDTQYF

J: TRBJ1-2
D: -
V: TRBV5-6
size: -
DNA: TGTGCCAGCAGCTGGAGGACCGCCAACTATGGCTACACCTTC
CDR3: CASSWRTANYGYTF

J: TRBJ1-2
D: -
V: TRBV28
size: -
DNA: TGTGCCAGCAGTTTCCAGGACTATGGCTACACCTTC
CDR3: CASSFQDYGYTF

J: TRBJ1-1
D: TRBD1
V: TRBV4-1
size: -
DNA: TGCGCCAGCAGCCACGCAACAGGGGGGGGGACTGAAGCTTTCTTT
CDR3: CASSHATGGGTEAFF

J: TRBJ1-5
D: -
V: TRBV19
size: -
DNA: TGTGCCAGTAGTATAGCGGAGGGATTAAGTCAGCCCCAGCATTTT
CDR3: CASSIAEGLSQPQHF

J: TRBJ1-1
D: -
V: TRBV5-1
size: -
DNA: TGCGCCAGCAGCCCGCTAGGCCTGAACACTGAAGCTTTCTTT
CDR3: CASSPLGLNTEAFF

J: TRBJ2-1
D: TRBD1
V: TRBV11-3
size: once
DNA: TGTGCCAGCAGCGTGGGACAGGGAAGGATTAATGAGCAGTTCTTC
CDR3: CASSVGQGRINEQFF

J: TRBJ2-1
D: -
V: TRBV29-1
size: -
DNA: TGCAGCGGAGGTACAGGGACGGGCAATGAGCAGTTCTTC
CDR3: CSGGTGTGNEQFF